One and the same sample provided the 23 T cell receptor beta chains below, sequenced in a study of identical twins. TCRdb ran MiXCR on the 5' RACE reads and lists one entry per CDR3 protein. The table shows 500,000 to 650,000 distinct CDR3 sequences, with 7% to 7.5% occurring only once. This sample also appeared in a second study, on yellow fever vaccine responses in identical twins.

Material: PBMCs. The receptors shown here come from a woman aged 18-35 years in good health.

A few counts support this clonotype. The rearrangement links TRBV25-1 to TRBJ1-4; D is ambiguous. V was trimmed by 7 bases and J by 4 bases, leaving 16 bases between them. This CDR3 is built from 15 residues. CDR1 and CDR2 (germline): MGHDK, SYGVNS. CDR3 sequence reads: CASTTSGRLNEKLFF. The CDR3 nucleotides are TGTGCCAGCACCACCTCAGGACGCCTTAATGAAAAACTGTTTTTT.

J is TRBJ2-7 and V is TRBV7-8; the D gene is possibly TRBD1 (6 bases). V lost 2 bases, J lost 5 bases, and 10 bases lay in between. CDR1 is SGHVS, CDR2 FQNEAQ, per germline. The CDR3 has 13 amino acids. The CDR3 reads CASSLTGIDEQYV. CDR3 nucleotides: TGTGCCAGCAGCTTAACAGGGATTGACGAGCAGTACGTC.

This clonotype came up many times. The rearrangement uses TRBV20-1 and TRBJ2-5; D call uncertain. Germline CDR1 DFQATT, CDR2 SNEGSKA (reference sequence). This CDR3 comprises 13 residues. Trimming cost V 6 bases and J 5 bases, with 16 bases left between them. CDR3 loop: CSASSTPAETQYF. CDR3 sequence (DNA): TGCAGTGCCTCCTCAACACCCGCGGAGACCCAGTACTTC.

This clonotype occurred a few times. This rearrangement joins TRBV3-1 to TRBJ1-1, with D hard to call. CDR3 length equals 14 residues. Trimming left V 6 bases short and J 1 base short, with 12 bases between. Germline V lookup: CDR1 LGHDT, CDR2 YNNKEL (reference sequence). The CDR3 reads CASRASAGNTEAFF. The CDR3 region has the DNA TGTGCCAGCAGAGCCTCGGCCGGGAACACTGAAGCTTTCTTT.

The chain is built from TRBV5-1 and TRBJ2-2; possibly TRBD1 for D (6 bases). From germline, CDR1 is SGHRS and CDR2 YFSETQ. V lost 6 bases and J lost 4, with 16 bases in between. The CDR3 is made up of 15 amino acids. The CDR3 bases are TGCGCCAGCACCATCCCGGGACAAGTCACCGGGGAGCTGTTTTTT. Amino acids: CASTIPGQVTGELFF.

This clonotype was counted only a few times. The rearrangement uses TRBV7-7 and TRBJ2-3, with D perhaps matching TRBD1 (5 bases). With 8 bases removed from V and 3 bases from J, the gap between germline ends came to 18 bases. Germline V gene lookup returns CDR1 SSHAT and CDR2 FNYEAQ (reference sequence). This CDR3 has 15 residues. CDR3 sequence reads: CASSIGTGITDTQYF. CDR3 coding DNA: TGTGCCAGCTCCATCGGAACAGGAATAACAGATACGCAGTATTTT. Supplemented by reference TRBV7-7 and TRBJ2-3, the full variable domain reads GAGVSQSPRYKVTKRGQDVTLRCDPISSHATLYWYQQALGQGPEFLTYFNYEAQPDKSGLPSDRFSAERPEGSISTLTIQRTEQRDSAMYRCASSIGTGITDTQYFGPGTRLTVL.

This clonotype was detected ten times or more. CDR3 in amino acids: CASSQSGDTQYF. The DNA for the CDR3 is TGCGCCAGCAGCCAATCCGGAGATACGCAGTATTTT. V gene TRBV4-1 combines with J gene TRBJ2-3, with D unclear. The CDR3 sequence is 12 residues long. Germline V gene data show CDR1 as MGHRA and CDR2 as YSYEKL. Trimming pared 2 bases from V and 5 bases from J, leaving 5 bases between.

This clonotype has ten or more counts. The chain has TRBV21-1 and TRBJ2-2; TRBD2 reflects the table's D call only, with no check against the DNA. TRBV21-1 is a pseudogene locus. This CDR3 is built from 14 residues. The CDR3 region has the DNA TGTGCCAGCACCCCCGGAGGGGTAACCGGGGAGCTGTTTTTT. Its translation: CASTPGGVTGELFF.

In this sample, this clonotype turned up a few times. The genes are TRBV20-1 and TRBJ1-3, with TRBD1 matching 10 bases. The CDR3 totals 19 residues. The V gene end was trimmed by 0 bases and the J gene end by 0 bases; junction bases not matched to a gene: 11. Germline values: CDR1 DFQATT, CDR2 SNEGSKA (reference sequence). The CDR3 region is CSARDPVGQGTHSGNTIYF. The CDR3 coding sequence is TGCAGTGCTAGAGATCCCGTGGGACAGGGGACCCACTCTGGAAACACCATATATTTT.

This clonotype was found a few times. This chain connects TRBV28 to TRBJ2-2; TRBD2 agrees at 12 bases. This CDR3 is 17 amino acids long. The J segment lost 6 bases and the V segment lost 8 bases, leaving 13 bases of the junction unmatched. Looked up from germline, CDR1 is MDHEN and CDR2 is SYDVKM. CDR3 amino acids: CASATFSSGRAAGELFF. The DNA for the CDR3 is TGTGCCAGCGCAACCTTTTCTAGCGGGAGGGCGGCCGGGGAGCTGTTTTTT.

The chain employs TRBV24-1 and TRBJ2-1, with TRBD2 matching 13 bases. CDR1 and CDR2 (germline): KGHDR, SFDVKD. V lost 7 bases to trimming and J lost 5 bases; unmatched junction nucleotides: 4. This CDR3 comprises 15 residues. The CDR3, as DNA: TGTGCCACCAGAACTAGCGGGGGGGTCCACAATGAGCAGTTCTTC. It encodes CATRTSGGVHNEQFF.

This clonotype occurred a few times. V is TRBV19 and J is TRBJ2-1, with 15 positions matching TRBD2. V trimming: 4 bases; J trimming: 7 bases; junction bases outside the gene matches: 8. The CDR3 has 17 residues. Germline V lookup: CDR1 LNHDA, CDR2 SQIVND (reference sequence). DNA for the CDR3: TGTGCCAGTAGTAGAGATACCGGGACTAGCGGGAGGAATGAGCAGTTCTTC. This sequence encodes CASSRDTGTSGRNEQFF.

At least ten counts were recorded for this clonotype. The chain combines TRBV2 with TRBJ1-6, with 7 bases fitting TRBD1. Trimming removed 7 bases from V and 6 bases from J; junction bases left unmatched: 9. CDR1 SNHLY and CDR2 FYNNEI come from the germline V gene. There are 15 residues in the CDR3. Here the CDR3 reads CASMRGTALNSPLHF. For the CDR3, the DNA is TGTGCCAGCATGCGAGGGACAGCCCTTAATTCACCCCTCCACTTT.

The rearrangement uses TRBV7-3 and TRBJ2-7; 8 bases agree with TRBD1. The ends lost 5 bases at V and 0 bases at J; junction bases unmatched: 6. The CDR3 contains 15 residues. Per germline, CDR1 SGHTA and CDR2 FQGTGA. CDR3 coding DNA: TGTGCCAGCAGCACACAGGGGGGAAGCTCCTACGAGCAGTACTTC. This sequence encodes CASSTQGGSSYEQYF.

This clonotype has a count of ten or more. The chain links TRBV27 to TRBJ1-3, with unresolved D. The CDR3 consists of 14 residues. V gave up 2 bases and J gave up 4 bases, with 9 bases separating them. The germline CDR1 and CDR2 sequences are MNHEY and SMNVEV (reference sequence). CDR3 sequence reads: CASSLNGIGNTIYF. The CDR3 DNA sequence: TGTGCCAGCAGTTTAAATGGGATCGGAAACACCATATATTTT.

The rearrangement joins TRBV2 to TRBJ2-1, with D unclear. Trimming removed 4 bases from V and 3 bases from J, with 4 bases in between. CDR3 length: 12 residues. CDR1 is SNHLY and CDR2 is FYNNEI in the germline V gene. CDR3 DNA: TGTGCCAGCAGTGTGGTCTACAATGAGCAGTTCTTC. It specifies CASSVVYNEQFF.

This clonotype was picked up many times. V usage is TRBV20-1 and J usage is TRBJ1-1; the match to TRBD1 covers 7 bases. J was trimmed by 8 bases and V by 3 bases; bases with no gene match: 6. Germline assignment: CDR1 DFQATT and CDR2 SNEGSKA (reference sequence). The CDR3 runs to 12 residues. The CDR3 coding sequence is TGCAGTGCTAGTAAGGGGGCAGGGGAAGCTTTCTTT. It yields the protein CSASKGAGEAFF.

This clonotype has only a few counts. The chain employs TRBV6-4 and TRBJ2-6, with 7 positions matching TRBD1. This CDR3 has 17 amino acids. Germline values: CDR1 MRHNA, CDR2 SNTAGT. The trim removed 3 bases at V and 4 bases at J, leaving 9 bases unmatched. The CDR3 bases are TGTGCCAGCAGTGAGGGTGCAGGGGGTTTGGGGGCCAACGTCCTGACTTTC. It yields the protein CASSEGAGGLGANVLTF.

The rearrangement joins TRBV28 to TRBJ2-1, with TRBD1 as a possible D gene (5 bases). The CDR3 contains 14 residues. From germline, CDR1 is MDHEN and CDR2 SYDVKM. Trimming stripped 4 bases from V and 4 bases from J, with 11 bases between. CDR3 sequence reads: CASSWSDSYNEQFF. The CDR3 nucleotides are TGTGCCAGCAGTTGGTCCGACAGTTACAATGAGCAGTTCTTC.

In this sample, this clonotype turned up many times. The chain has TRBV27 and TRBJ2-5; 9 nucleotides line up with TRBD1. Losses at the gene ends were 4 bases for V and 1 base for J; bases not matched to a gene: 4. This CDR3 region has 15 residues. Germline CDR1 MNHEY, CDR2 SMNVEV (reference sequence). CDR3 amino acids: CASSSGTGRQETQYF. The CDR3 DNA reads TGTGCCAGCAGTTCCGGGACAGGGCGCCAAGAGACCCAGTACTTC.

V gene TRBV21-1 combines with J gene TRBJ1-1; the table names TRBD1, a call not compared with the DNA. TRBV21-1 corresponds to a pseudogene. CDR3 length: 17 amino acids. Written as DNA, the CDR3 is TGTGCCAGCAGCCCTCAGGCGACAGGAACAATGAACACTGAAGCTTTCTTT. Its translation: CASSPQATGTMNTEAFF.

The chain employs TRBV5-1 and TRBJ2-2, with 10 bases that match TRBD2. J gave up 5 bases and V 4 bases, and 8 bases lay outside the gene matches. The CDR3 spans 16 residues. CDR1 is SGHRS and CDR2 is YFSETQ in the germline V gene. The CDR3 protein is CASSPRLAGVTGELFF. In DNA form, the CDR3 reads TGCGCCAGCAGCCCTAGACTAGCGGGCGTTACCGGGGAGCTGTTTTTT. The entire variable domain, with the rest obtained from reference TRBV5-1 and TRBJ2-2, is as follows: KAGVTQTPRYLIKTRGQQVTLSCSPISGHRSVSWYQQTPGQGLQFLFEYFSETQRNKGNFPGRFSGRQFSNSRSEMNVSTLELGDSALYLCASSPRLAGVTGELFFGEGSRLTVL.

This clonotype was found many times. The rearrangement joins TRBV3-1 to TRBJ2-2, with D possibly called TRBD1 or TRBD2 (5 bases each). The germline V gene has CDR1 LGHDT and CDR2 YNNKEL (reference sequence). V was pared by 4 bases and J by 7 bases, with 25 bases between. This CDR3 comprises 18 residues. The CDR3 DNA reads TGTGCCAGCAGCCTGACTACGGGACGACGGTCGAGTGTCGGGGAGCTGTTTTTT. Amino acid sequence: CASSLTTGRRSSVGELFF. Complete variable domain (other parts from reference TRBV3-1 and TRBJ2-2): DTAVSQTPKYLVTQMGNDKSIKCEQNLGHDTMYWYKQDSKKFLKIMFSYNNKELIINETVPNRFSPKSPDKAHLNLHINSLELGDSAVYFCASSLTTGRRSSVGELFFGEGSRLTVL.